Listed below are T cell receptor beta chains from one sample, sequenced in a study of long-term antiretroviral therapy in people with HIV. Sequencing used immunoSEQ multiplex PCR; TCRdb keeps in-frame clones, though not all of them. The profile shows tens of thousands of clones, roughly four fifths of them singletons. The source material was unsorted PBMCs, sampled 0.3 years after starting antiretroviral therapy. The receptors were sampled from a man aged 18-30 years with HIV. CDR3s include the opening cysteine and the closing phenylalanine or tryptophan. Fields, in order: D gene, clone size, J gene, V gene, CDR3 DNA, CDR3 protein. D genes are given only for firm matches. The size of a clone is reported for some rows only, either as once, few or many, or as a class for expanded clones.

D gene: TRBD2
clone size: once
J gene: TRBJ2-5
V gene: TRBV2
CDR3 DNA: TGTGCCAGCAGTGTGGGGGGGGAGACCCAGTACTTC
CDR3 protein: CASSVGGETQYF

D gene: TRBD1
clone size: NA
J gene: TRBJ1-6
V gene: TRBV27
CDR3 DNA: TGTGCCAGCAGTTCCCTTGGACAGGACTATTCACCCCTCCACTTT
CDR3 protein: CASSSLGQDYSPLHF

D gene: NA
clone size: NA
J gene: TRBJ2-1
V gene: TRBV30
CDR3 DNA: TGTGCCTGGAGTGTACTCAGCAATGAGCAGTTCTTC
CDR3 protein: CAWSVLSNEQFF

D gene: TRBD1
clone size: once
J gene: TRBJ1-1
V gene: TRBV28
CDR3 DNA: TGTGCCAGCAGTGGGACAGGAATGAAGATAGAAGCTTTCTTT
CDR3 protein: CASSGTGMKIEAFF

D gene: NA
clone size: NA
J gene: TRBJ2-7
V gene: TRBV12-5
CDR3 DNA: TGTGCTAGTGCCCACTACGAGCAGTACTTC
CDR3 protein: CASAHYEQYF

D gene: TRBD1
clone size: NA
J gene: TRBJ1-6
V gene: TRBV19
CDR3 DNA: TGTGCCAGTACCTATTCCGGGACAGCCAGATCACCCCTCCACTTT
CDR3 protein: CASTYSGTARSPLHF

D gene: NA
clone size: NA
J gene: TRBJ2-3
V gene: TRBV30
CDR3 DNA: TGTGCCTGGAGTGTCGGGACCAACCTTGAGACAGATACGCAGTATTTT
CDR3 protein: CAWSVGTNLETDTQYF

D gene: NA
clone size: NA
J gene: TRBJ1-2
V gene: TRBV6-5
CDR3 DNA: TGTGCGGTACAAGGAGCTAACTATGGCTACACCTTC
CDR3 protein: CAVQGANYGYTF

D gene: NA
clone size: NA
J gene: TRBJ2-7
V gene: TRBV27
CDR3 DNA: TGTGCCAGCAGTTTGGGAATCGCAAAACAATACGAGCAGTACTTC
CDR3 protein: CASSLGIAKQYEQYF

D gene: NA
clone size: NA
J gene: TRBJ1-1
V gene: TRBV6-1
CDR3 DNA: TGTGCCAGCCTCGAAGGGAACGAGGACACTGAAGCTTTCTTT
CDR3 protein: CASLEGNEDTEAFF

D gene: NA
clone size: few
J gene: TRBJ2-2
V gene: TRBV7-2
CDR3 DNA: TGTGCCAGCAGCTTAGGAGGCGGCGGGGAGCTGTTTTTT
CDR3 protein: CASSLGGGGELFF

D gene: TRBD1
clone size: few
J gene: TRBJ2-3
V gene: TRBV7-8
CDR3 DNA: TGTGCCAGCAGCTTAGGGACAGGCCGCCTCACAGATACGCAGTATTTT
CDR3 protein: CASSLGTGRLTDTQYF

D gene: TRBD1
clone size: NA
J gene: TRBJ2-7
V gene: TRBV13
CDR3 DNA: TGTGCCAGCAGCCCGGACAGGGAAAACGAGCAGTACTTC
CDR3 protein: CASSPDRENEQYF

D gene: NA
clone size: NA
J gene: TRBJ2-7
V gene: TRBV29-1
CDR3 DNA: TGCAGCGCCCAGTGGAACGCTAACTACGAGCAGTACTTC
CDR3 protein: CSAQWNANYEQYF

D gene: TRBD2
clone size: NA
J gene: TRBJ2-4
V gene: TRBV7-3
CDR3 DNA: TGTGCCAGCAGCTTAGTGGGGGGGAACGGGGACATTCAGTACTTC
CDR3 protein: CASSLVGGNGDIQYF

D gene: NA
clone size: NA
J gene: TRBJ2-3
V gene: TRBV7-3
CDR3 DNA: TGTGCCAGACATGTTGGGGGTGGGCGTACAGATACGCAGTATTTT
CDR3 protein: CARHVGGGRTDTQYF

D gene: TRBD2
clone size: NA
J gene: TRBJ2-1
V gene: TRBV7-2
CDR3 DNA: TGTGCCAGCAGCTTAAAGCGGGGGCCTGGGAATGAGCAGTTCTTC
CDR3 protein: CASSLKRGPGNEQFF

D gene: NA
clone size: NA
J gene: TRBJ1-5
V gene: TRBV7-9
CDR3 DNA: TGTGCCAGCAGCTTAGCCGACACAAGCAATCAGCCCCAGCATTTT
CDR3 protein: CASSLADTSNQPQHF

D gene: TRBD1
clone size: NA
J gene: TRBJ2-7
V gene: TRBV7-2
CDR3 DNA: TGTGCCAGCAGCTTAGGCAGGGGGTCCTCCTACGAGCAGTACTTC
CDR3 protein: CASSLGRGSSYEQYF

D gene: NA
clone size: NA
J gene: TRBJ2-4
V gene: TRBV4-2
CDR3 DNA: TGTGCCAGCAGCCAAGAATGGGAGACTACAAACATTCAGTACTTC
CDR3 protein: CASSQEWETTNIQYF

D gene: NA
clone size: NA
J gene: TRBJ1-1
V gene: TRBV15
CDR3 DNA: TGTGCCACCAGCAGAGATAGACCGTTTCGGACTGAAGCTTTCTTT
CDR3 protein: CATSRDRPFRTEAFF

D gene: TRBD2
clone size: NA
J gene: TRBJ2-1
V gene: TRBV19
CDR3 DNA: TGTGCCAGTAGTTCAGGCGGGAGTAGGAATGAGCAGTTCTTC
CDR3 protein: CASSSGGSRNEQFF

D gene: NA
clone size: NA
J gene: TRBJ2-7
V gene: TRBV10-2
CDR3 DNA: TGCGCCAGCAGTGAGAGGTCGTACCGCACCTACGAGCAGTACTTC
CDR3 protein: CASSERSYRTYEQYF

D gene: TRBD1
clone size: once
J gene: TRBJ1-1
V gene: TRBV23-1
CDR3 DNA: TGCGCCAGCAGTCAATCCACACTCTCTCCCGGGACAGTGGGAACTGAAGCTTTCTTT
CDR3 protein: CASSQSTLSPGTVGTEAFF

D gene: NA
clone size: NA
J gene: TRBJ2-7
V gene: TRBV7-9
CDR3 DNA: TGTGCCAGCAGCTTAACTAGCCGCGAGCAGTACTTC
CDR3 protein: CASSLTSREQYF

D gene: TRBD2
clone size: NA
J gene: TRBJ2-7
V gene: TRBV9
CDR3 DNA: TGTGCCAGCAGCCCTCACCCGAGCGGGGGGGCTAAAGAGCAGTACTTC
CDR3 protein: CASSPHPSGGAKEQYF

D gene: TRBD1
clone size: few
J gene: TRBJ2-2
V gene: TRBV18
CDR3 DNA: TGTGCCAGCTCACCGGGACAGGGATATACCGGGGAGCTGTTTTTT
CDR3 protein: CASSPGQGYTGELFF

D gene: NA
clone size: NA
J gene: TRBJ2-7
V gene: TRBV7-6
CDR3 DNA: TGTGCCAGCAGCTTTGGCAGGATCGATAGCGGCTACGAGCAGTACTTC
CDR3 protein: CASSFGRIDSGYEQYF

D gene: NA
clone size: once
J gene: TRBJ2-3
V gene: TRBV9
CDR3 DNA: TGTGCCAGCAGCCCTGAGGGGGGAGCCGGCACAGATACGCAGTATTTT
CDR3 protein: CASSPEGGAGTDTQYF

D gene: TRBD1
clone size: NA
J gene: TRBJ2-3
V gene: TRBV27
CDR3 DNA: TGTGCCAGCAGTTCCCCCATTTCGGGACAGGGGAGGAGCACAGATACGCAGTATTTT
CDR3 protein: CASSSPISGQGRSTDTQYF

D gene: TRBD2
clone size: NA
J gene: TRBJ2-3
V gene: TRBV6-4
CDR3 DNA: TGTGCCAGCAGTAGGACGGGGGGGAGCACAGATACGCAGTATTTT
CDR3 protein: CASSRTGGSTDTQYF

D gene: TRBD2
clone size: NA
J gene: TRBJ2-5
V gene: TRBV2
CDR3 DNA: TGTGCCAGCAGGAGACTAGCGGGGGAGACCCAGTACTTC
CDR3 protein: CASRRLAGETQYF

D gene: TRBD2
clone size: NA
J gene: TRBJ2-1
V gene: TRBV9
CDR3 DNA: TGTGCCAGCAGCGTAGTTACTAGCGGGATAAATGAGCAGTTCTTC
CDR3 protein: CASSVVTSGINEQFF

D gene: TRBD2
clone size: NA
J gene: TRBJ2-3
V gene: TRBV5-1
CDR3 DNA: TGCGCCAGCAGCCCCCTCACCTGGGGGGGTAGCGGAGATACGCAGTATTTT
CDR3 protein: CASSPLTWGGSGDTQYF

D gene: TRBD1
clone size: NA
J gene: TRBJ2-1
V gene: TRBV2
CDR3 DNA: TGTGCCAGCAGAGCCGGGACAGGGGTGAGTGAGCAGTTCTTC
CDR3 protein: CASRAGTGVSEQFF

D gene: NA
clone size: NA
J gene: TRBJ2-7
V gene: TRBV27
CDR3 DNA: TGTGCCAGCAGCCTAGTGGGTACGGACGAGCAGTACTTC
CDR3 protein: CASSLVGTDEQYF

D gene: NA
clone size: NA
J gene: TRBJ1-6
V gene: TRBV5-1
CDR3 DNA: TGCGCCAGCAGCAATGTCGGGGTTCAGTCACCCCTCCACTTT
CDR3 protein: CASSNVGVQSPLHF

D gene: NA
clone size: NA
J gene: TRBJ1-1
V gene: TRBV7-9
CDR3 DNA: TGTGCCAGCAGCTTAGCGCCCTGGCAGGGTGGAATGAACACTGAAGCTTTCTTT
CDR3 protein: CASSLAPWQGGMNTEAFF

D gene: NA
clone size: NA
J gene: TRBJ2-1
V gene: TRBV30
CDR3 DNA: TGTGCCTGGAGTGTACGGACGGAGGGGGGCAATGAGCAGTTCTTC
CDR3 protein: CAWSVRTEGGNEQFF

D gene: TRBD1
clone size: NA
J gene: TRBJ2-7
V gene: TRBV11-2
CDR3 DNA: TGTGCCAGCAGCTTGATGGGACAGACAAGGGAGCAGTACTTC
CDR3 protein: CASSLMGQTREQYF

D gene: NA
clone size: NA
J gene: TRBJ1-4
V gene: TRBV5-1
CDR3 DNA: TGCGCCAGCCGGACAGCCCTAGGAGAAAAACTGTTTTTT
CDR3 protein: CASRTALGEKLFF

D gene: TRBD1
clone size: NA
J gene: TRBJ2-7
V gene: TRBV6-4
CDR3 DNA: TGTGCCAGCAGTACCCGGGACAGGCATGCCTACGAGCAGTACTTC
CDR3 protein: CASSTRDRHAYEQYF

D gene: NA
clone size: NA
J gene: TRBJ2-3
V gene: TRBV5-1
CDR3 DNA: TGCGCCAGCAGCCACGAAACGCCAGATACGCAGTATTTT
CDR3 protein: CASSHETPDTQYF

D gene: NA
clone size: NA
J gene: TRBJ1-1
V gene: TRBV7-7
CDR3 DNA: TGTGCTAGCAGCCTTGAGGTAAACACTGAAGCTTTCTTT
CDR3 protein: CASSLEVNTEAFF

D gene: TRBD2
clone size: once
J gene: TRBJ2-7
V gene: TRBV29-1
CDR3 DNA: TGCAGCGTCAGGACTAGCGGGAGTAACGAGCAGTACTTC
CDR3 protein: CSVRTSGSNEQYF

D gene: NA
clone size: NA
J gene: TRBJ2-3
V gene: TRBV7-9
CDR3 DNA: TGTGCCAGCAGCTTAGACACGCAGTATTTT
CDR3 protein: CASSLDTQYF

D gene: TRBD2
clone size: NA
J gene: TRBJ2-7
V gene: TRBV28
CDR3 DNA: TGTGCCAGCAGCACGCAGACTAGCGGATATTCCTACGAGCAGTACTTC
CDR3 protein: CASSTQTSGYSYEQYF

D gene: NA
clone size: NA
J gene: TRBJ2-5
V gene: TRBV14
CDR3 DNA: TGTGCCAGCAGCCCCCCCCGGCGCAGGGCCTCTAAAGAGACCCAGTACTTC
CDR3 protein: CASSPPRRRASKETQYF

D gene: NA
clone size: NA
J gene: TRBJ1-1
V gene: TRBV30
CDR3 DNA: TGTGCCTGGAGTGGACTGAACACTGAAGCTTTCTTT
CDR3 protein: CAWSGLNTEAFF

D gene: NA
clone size: NA
J gene: TRBJ1-6
V gene: TRBV4-1
CDR3 DNA: TGCGCCAGCAGCCAAGACCCGGGACGGAAAAATTCACCCCTCCACTTT
CDR3 protein: CASSQDPGRKNSPLHF

D gene: NA
clone size: NA
J gene: TRBJ2-7
V gene: TRBV10-3
CDR3 DNA: TGTGCCATCAGTCTCCGGGACATTGCCTACGAGCAGTACTTC
CDR3 protein: CAISLRDIAYEQYF

D gene: NA
clone size: NA
J gene: TRBJ2-1
V gene: TRBV11-3
CDR3 DNA: TGTGCCAGCAGCTTAGAAGGGATCAGTGAGCAGTTCTTC
CDR3 protein: CASSLEGISEQFF

D gene: TRBD1
clone size: NA
J gene: TRBJ2-3
V gene: TRBV5-1
CDR3 DNA: TGCGCCAGCAGCGAGACAGGGGGCACAGATACGCAGTATTTT
CDR3 protein: CASSETGGTDTQYF